This TCR beta chain was identified in a study of prognosis after radiotherapy for stage I lung cancer. On the study more broadly: Among the non-small cell lung cancer patients, all were considered medically inoperable. Whereas about 13 patients had adenocarcinoma, squamous cell carcinoma was the tumor in 6 or 7. Overall study results and limits: Unique TCR clone counts were lower following stereotactic body radiation therapy (median roughly 9,900 versus 7,200).

The table lists this clonotype with many counts. Its antigen is unidentified. CDR1 and CDR2 from the germline V gene are MNHEY and SMNVEV (reference sequence). The length of the CDR3 is 14 residues. The V end was cut by 1 base, the J end by 6 bases, with 11 bases between. TCR beta CDR3 was amplified from genomic DNA by two-round multiplex PCR. First-round PCR, the initial amplification, used primers specific to each TRBV and TRBJ gene. Each CDR3 protein is one row after TCRdb ran MiXCR on the multiplex PCR reads. The repertoire holds about 14,000 distinct CDR3 sequences, around half seen once, with 38% in the top ten.

The chain combines TRBV27 with TRBJ2-3, with a possible D match to TRBD1 (5 bases). The receptor was derived from a donor at least 50 years old with non-small cell lung cancer. The sequences come from PBMCs, collected before or after stereotactic body radiation therapy (not recorded which). The CDR3 sequence: CASSLYQGTDTQYF. CDR3 bases: TGTGCCAGCAGTTTATATCAGGGTACGGATACGCAGTATTTT.